The rows below give T cell receptor beta chains drawn from one sample of a study of cytomegalovirus exposure and HLA in healthy donors. Method: immunoSEQ multiplex PCR; TCRdb's copy keeps in-frame clones and lacks some. The table shows around 100,000 clones, with about four fifths occurring only once. The sequenced sample consisted of PBMCs. The receptors were sampled from a man aged 25-45 years in good health and CMV-seronegative. CDR3s include the opening cysteine and the closing phenylalanine or tryptophan. The D gene is left open where the match is weak. Clone sizes are given selectively: once, few, many, or a class where the clone is expanded.

J gene	clone size	D gene	V gene	CDR3 protein	CDR3 DNA
TRBJ2-3	-	TRBD2	TRBV30	CAWSVVAGGTDTQYF	TGTGCCTGGAGTGTAGTAGCGGGAGGGACAGATACGCAGTATTTT
TRBJ2-3	-	TRBD1	TRBV10-3	CAIRAGTGGGDTQYF	TGTGCCATCAGGGCCGGGACAGGGGGTGGAGATACGCAGTATTTT
TRBJ1-1	-	TRBD1	TRBV30	CASVPGQGLIDTEAFF	TGTGCCTCTGTCCCGGGACAGGGATTGATAGACACTGAAGCTTTCTTT
TRBJ1-5	-	TRBD1	TRBV10-3	CAISEQGGAGQPQHF	TGTGCCATCAGTGAGCAGGGGGGCGCAGGACAGCCCCAGCATTTT
TRBJ2-7	-	-	TRBV2	CASSRTPPRQTGEQYF	TGTGCCAGCAGTCGAACCCCTCCACGACAGACGGGCGAGCAGTACTTC
TRBJ1-2	-	-	TRBV5-8	CASSLRTTGQSNYGYTF	TGTGCCAGCAGCTTAAGGACAACAGGGCAGTCTAACTATGGCTACACCTTC
TRBJ1-3	-	TRBD1	TRBV29-1	CSVGGQGSGNTIYF	TGCAGCGTTGGGGGACAGGGGTCTGGAAACACCATATATTTT
TRBJ2-5	-	-	TRBV5-1	CASSLGVVETQYF	TGCGCCAGCAGCTTGGGAGTCGTGGAGACCCAGTACTTC
TRBJ2-1	-	TRBD1	TRBV6-5	CASRTGGSNEQFF	TGTGCCAGCCGGACAGGGGGCTCCAATGAGCAGTTCTTC
TRBJ2-4	few	TRBD1	TRBV6-6	CASSSAGGVNIQYF	TGTGCCAGCAGTTCAGCAGGGGGTGTAAACATTCAGTACTTC
TRBJ2-5	-	TRBD1	TRBV5-4	CASSRTGQETQYF	TGTGCCAGCAGCCGGACAGGGCAAGAGACCCAGTACTTC
TRBJ2-7	-	-	TRBV28	CASSLGHNSYEQYF	TGTGCCAGCAGTTTAGGTCACAACTCCTACGAGCAGTACTTC
TRBJ2-1	-	-	TRBV9	CASSVAALGEQFF	TGTGCCAGCAGCGTAGCTGCGCTCGGTGAGCAGTTCTTC
TRBJ2-7	-	TRBD1	TRBV5-1	CASAPLPGTVVYEQYF	TGCGCCAGCGCTCCCTTGCCCGGGACAGTGGTTTACGAGCAGTACTTC
TRBJ2-7	-	TRBD1	TRBV5-1	CASSAGDRGHYEQYF	TGCGCCAGCAGCGCTGGGGACAGGGGCCATTACGAGCAGTACTTC
TRBJ1-2	-	TRBD1	TRBV12-5	CASGLTRGQGHYGYTF	TGTGCTAGTGGTTTGACCAGGGGACAGGGACACTATGGCTACACCTTC
TRBJ1-6	once	TRBD1	TRBV5-1	CASSTKPGTANNSPLHF	TGCGCCAGCAGCACAAAACCAGGGACAGCCAATAATTCACCCCTCCACTTT
TRBJ1-5	-	-	TRBV2	CASSEGGGQPQHF	TGTGCCAGCAGTGAAGGAGGGGGACAGCCCCAGCATTTT
TRBJ2-7	-	-	TRBV9	CASSGVEQNYEQYF	TGTGCCAGCAGCGGGGTGGAACAGAACTACGAGCAGTACTTC
TRBJ2-4	-	-	TRBV5-8	CASSLFDSLRENIQYF	TGTGCCAGCAGCTTGTTTGACTCCCTGAGAGAAAACATTCAGTACTTC
TRBJ1-6	-	-	TRBV2	CASSVGRGSPLHF	TGTGCCAGCAGTGTGGGAAGGGGTTCACCCCTCCACTTT
TRBJ1-5	few	-	TRBV15	CATSRDRAGGEAQHF	TGTGCCACCAGCAGAGATCGGGCGGGGGGCGAGGCCCAGCATTTT
TRBJ2-5	-	-	TRBV7-8	CASSLGRLGLQETQYF	TGTGCCAGCAGCTTAGGACGTCTCGGGTTGCAGGAGACCCAGTACTTC
TRBJ2-7	once	-	TRBV5-6	CASSDRGEQYF	TGTGCCAGCAGCGACCGGGGGGAGCAGTACTTC
TRBJ1-1	-	TRBD1	TRBV5-1	CASSITGGNEAFF	TGCGCCAGCAGCATTACAGGGGGCAATGAAGCTTTCTTT
TRBJ2-1	-	-	TRBV5-4	CASSLSGGTSYNEQFF	TGTGCCAGCAGCTTGAGCGGCGGGACCTCCTACAATGAGCAGTTCTTC
TRBJ1-4	few	TRBD1	TRBV5-1	CASSSSGTGGEKLFF	TGCGCCAGCAGCTCCTCCGGGACAGGGGGTGAAAAACTGTTTTTT
TRBJ1-1	once	TRBD1	TRBV5-1	CASSEDRGVTEAFF	TGCGCCAGCAGCGAGGACAGGGGGGTGACTGAAGCTTTCTTT
TRBJ2-2	-	TRBD2	TRBV7-2	CASSLFQLAGTGELFF	TGTGCCAGCAGCTTATTTCAACTAGCGGGCACCGGGGAGCTGTTTTTT
TRBJ2-7	once	TRBD2	TRBV4-1	CASSQDLASGYEQYF	TGCGCCAGCAGCCAAGATCTCGCTAGCGGCTACGAGCAGTACTTC
TRBJ1-6	-	-	TRBV5-6	CASSLITGPISPLHF	TGTGCCAGCAGCTTGATCACAGGGCCTATTTCACCCCTCCACTTT
TRBJ2-2	-	-	TRBV30	CAWSSSGETGELFF	TGTGCCTGGAGTTCATCAGGGGAGACCGGGGAGCTGTTTTTT
TRBJ2-1	-	-	TRBV5-1	CASSLAPTLYNEQFF	TGCGCCAGCAGCTTGGCTCCCACCCTATACAATGAGCAGTTCTTC
TRBJ1-6	-	-	TRBV4-3	CASSQGGGLGNSPLHF	TGCGCCAGCAGCCAAGGGGGGGGGCTCGGAAATTCACCCCTCCACTTT
TRBJ2-1	-	-	TRBV6-1	CASSEVDTYNEQFF	TGTGCCAGCAGTGAGGTTGACACATACAATGAGCAGTTCTTC
TRBJ2-1	-	-	TRBV6-6	CASSYSGSRNEQFF	TGTGCCAGCAGTTACTCCGGGTCTAGGAATGAGCAGTTCTTC
TRBJ2-5	-	TRBD2	TRBV19	CASSGGLAEETQYF	TGTGCCAGTAGTGGGGGACTAGCGGAAGAGACCCAGTACTTC
TRBJ2-1	once	TRBD1	TRBV19	CATTRTGGSYNEQFF	TGTGCCACCACACGGACAGGGGGCTCCTACAATGAGCAGTTCTTC
TRBJ1-4	-	TRBD1	TRBV27	CASSYGTGNEKLFF	TGTGCCAGCAGTTACGGGACAGGGAATGAAAAACTGTTTTTT
TRBJ2-2	-	-	TRBV27	CASSLRTLANTGELFF	TGTGCCAGCAGTTTACGGACTCTGGCGAACACCGGGGAGCTGTTTTTT
TRBJ2-5	few	-	TRBV5-4	CASSQEMPGGGRETQYF	TGTGCCAGCAGCCAAGAGATGCCCGGAGGTGGGCGAGAGACCCAGTACTTC
TRBJ2-7	-	-	TRBV13	CASSLSRRGEQYF	TGTGCCAGCAGCTTATCAAGGCGGGGCGAGCAGTACTTC
TRBJ1-4	-	TRBD1	TRBV5-1	CASSFGQGTEKLFF	TGCGCCAGCAGCTTCGGACAGGGTACTGAAAAACTGTTTTTT
TRBJ1-2	-	-	TRBV27	CASSLSSHRVRGYTF	TGTGCCAGCAGTTTATCTAGCCACAGGGTCCGCGGCTACACCTTC
TRBJ1-4	-	-	TRBV9	CASSVGTALANEKLFF	TGTGCCAGCAGCGTAGGGACAGCCCTAGCTAATGAAAAACTGTTTTTT
TRBJ2-7	-	TRBD1	TRBV4-3	CASSQGQGSYEQYF	TGCGCCAGCAGCCAGGGACAGGGCTCCTACGAGCAGTACTTC
TRBJ2-1	-	TRBD2	TRBV18	CASSETSGTTNEQFF	TGTGCCAGCTCCGAGACTAGCGGAACGACCAATGAGCAGTTCTTC
TRBJ2-7	few	TRBD1	TRBV2	CASREMGQGSYEQYF	TGTGCCAGCAGAGAAATGGGACAGGGATCCTACGAGCAGTACTTC
TRBJ1-6	-	-	TRBV30	CAWTGKRTGSPLHF	TGTGCCTGGACGGGGAAACGAACGGGTTCACCCCTCCACTTT
TRBJ2-6	few	TRBD1	TRBV2	CASRAGTGGGGGANVLTF	TGTGCCAGCAGGGCCGGGACAGGGGGCGGAGGAGGGGCCAACGTCCTGACTTTC
TRBJ2-3	-	TRBD1	TRBV9	CASSVRDRDRVTDTQYF	TGTGCCAGCAGCGTAAGGGACAGGGACAGAGTAACAGATACGCAGTATTTT
TRBJ1-2	-	-	TRBV5-6	CASSLGGLNYGYTF	TGTGCCAGCAGCTTGGGAGGGCTTAACTATGGCTACACCTTC